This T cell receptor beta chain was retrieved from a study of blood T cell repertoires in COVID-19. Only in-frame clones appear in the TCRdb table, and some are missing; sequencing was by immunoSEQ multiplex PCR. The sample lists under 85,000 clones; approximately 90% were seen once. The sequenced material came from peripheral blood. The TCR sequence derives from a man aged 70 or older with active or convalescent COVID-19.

CDR3 DNA: TGTGCCACCAGCAGGGGAGGAGACAGGGGCTACGAGCAGTACTTC. Its translation is CATSRGGDRGYEQYF. V is TRBV15 and J is TRBJ2-7; 8 bases are shared with TRBD1. CDR3 size: 15 residues. Trimming took 3 bases from V and 3 from J; bases not matched to a gene: 7. Germline assignment: CDR1 LNHNV and CDR2 YYDKDF (reference sequence).